This TCR beta chain was identified during a study of Ad26.COV2.S vaccination and SARS-CoV-2 variants. Whole-study findings and limits: Recipients given vaccine exceeded placebo recipients in spike-specific TCR breadth.

Sequencing used immunoSEQ multiplex PCR; TCRdb keeps in-frame clones, though not all of them. The sample has about 460,000 clones; roughly nine tenths are singletons. This sample's treatment: roughly 19 received Ad26.COV2.S at low or high dose, single or two shots; several received placebo; per-sample allocation not given. Samples came from day 63 after the first vaccine or placebo injection. Concerning this clone itself: Its antigen is not identified.

The V gene's germline CDR1 is LGHDT and CDR2 YNNKEL (reference sequence). The CDR3 loop spans 14 amino acids. V dropped 4 bases and J dropped 8; count of bases not matched to a gene: 8. This specimen was peripheral blood, taken in a trial of Ad26.COV2.S vaccine versus placebo. This sequence joins TRBV3-1 (or the pseudogene TRBV3-2) and TRBJ1-2; 9 positions agree with TRBD1. The TCR was taken from a person between 18 and 60 years old who received the Ad26.COV2.S COVID-19 vaccine or a placebo. The CDR3 nucleotides are TGTGCCAGCAGCCTTCCGGGACAGGGAGCCGGCTACACCTTC. Protein: CASSLPGQGAGYTF.